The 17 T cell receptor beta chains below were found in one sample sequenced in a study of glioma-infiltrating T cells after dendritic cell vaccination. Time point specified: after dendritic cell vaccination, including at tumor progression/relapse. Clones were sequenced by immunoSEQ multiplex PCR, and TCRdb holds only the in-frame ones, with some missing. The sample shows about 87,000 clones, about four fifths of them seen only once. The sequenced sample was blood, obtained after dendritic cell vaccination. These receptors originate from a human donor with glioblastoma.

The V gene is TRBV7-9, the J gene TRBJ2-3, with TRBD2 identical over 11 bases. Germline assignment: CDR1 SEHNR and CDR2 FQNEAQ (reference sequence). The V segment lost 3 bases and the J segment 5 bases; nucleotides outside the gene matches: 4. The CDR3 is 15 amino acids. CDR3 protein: CASSFRLAGIDTQYF. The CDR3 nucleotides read TGTGCCAGCAGCTTTAGACTAGCGGGGATAGATACGCAGTATTTT.

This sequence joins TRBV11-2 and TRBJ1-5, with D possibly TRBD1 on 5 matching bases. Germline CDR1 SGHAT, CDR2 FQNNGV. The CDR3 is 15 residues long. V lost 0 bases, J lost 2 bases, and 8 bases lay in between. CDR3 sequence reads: CASSLEGVGNQPQHF. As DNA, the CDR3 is TGTGCCAGCAGCTTAGAAGGGGTAGGCAATCAGCCCCAGCATTTT.

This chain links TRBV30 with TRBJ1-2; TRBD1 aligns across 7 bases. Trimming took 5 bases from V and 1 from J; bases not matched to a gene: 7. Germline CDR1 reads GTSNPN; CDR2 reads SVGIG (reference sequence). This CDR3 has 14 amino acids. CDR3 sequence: CAWARGGGNYGYTF. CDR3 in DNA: TGTGCCTGGGCGAGAGGGGGCGGTAACTATGGCTACACCTTC.

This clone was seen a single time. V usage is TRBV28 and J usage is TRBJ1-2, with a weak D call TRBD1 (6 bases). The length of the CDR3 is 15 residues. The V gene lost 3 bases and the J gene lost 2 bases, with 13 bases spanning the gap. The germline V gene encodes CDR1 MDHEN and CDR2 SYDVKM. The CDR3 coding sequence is TGTGCCAGCAGTTTTAGGGGCGACAGGAACTATGGCTACACCTTC. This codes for CASSFRGDRNYGYTF.

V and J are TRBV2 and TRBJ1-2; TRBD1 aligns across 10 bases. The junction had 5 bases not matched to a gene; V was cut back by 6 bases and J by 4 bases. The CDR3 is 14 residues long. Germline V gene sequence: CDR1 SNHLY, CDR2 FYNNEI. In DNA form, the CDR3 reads TGTGCCAGCAGAGATCGGACAGGGGGCTATGGCTACACCTTC. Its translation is CASRDRTGGYGYTF.

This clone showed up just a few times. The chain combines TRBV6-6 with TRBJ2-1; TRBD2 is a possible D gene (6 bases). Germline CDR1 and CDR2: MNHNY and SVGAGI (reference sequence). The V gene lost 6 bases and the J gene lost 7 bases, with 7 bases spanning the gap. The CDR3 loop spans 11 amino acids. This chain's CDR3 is CASSRGNEQFF. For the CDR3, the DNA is TGTGCCAGCAGCCGGGGGAATGAGCAGTTCTTC.

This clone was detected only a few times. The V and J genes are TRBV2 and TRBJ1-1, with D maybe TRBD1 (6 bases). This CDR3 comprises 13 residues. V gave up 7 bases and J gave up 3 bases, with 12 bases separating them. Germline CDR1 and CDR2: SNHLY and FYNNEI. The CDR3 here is CASKRTEDTEAFF. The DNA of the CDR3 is TGTGCCAGCAAGAGGACAGAAGACACTGAAGCTTTCTTT. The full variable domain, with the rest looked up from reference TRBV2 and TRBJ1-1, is EPEVTQTPSHQVTQMGQEVILRCVPISNHLYFYWYRQILGQKVEFLVSFYNNEISEKSEIFDDQFSVERPDGSNFTLKIRSTKLEDSAMYFCASKRTEDTEAFFGQGTRLTVV.

CDR3 sequence (DNA): TGTGCCAGCAGTTTATCCGGGACAGGGTCGGCCACCGGGGAGCTGTTTTTT. Its translation: CASSLSGTGSATGELFF. This chain uses TRBV27 with TRBJ2-2, with 9 bases identical to TRBD1. CDR3 length: 17 amino acids. J lost 4 bases, V lost 0 bases, and 6 bases had no gene match. CDR1 is MNHEY and CDR2 is SMNVEV in the germline V gene (reference sequence).

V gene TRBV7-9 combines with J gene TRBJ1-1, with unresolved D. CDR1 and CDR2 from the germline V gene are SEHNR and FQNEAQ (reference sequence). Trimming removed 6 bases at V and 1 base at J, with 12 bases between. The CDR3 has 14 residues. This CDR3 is CASSRGAENTEAFF. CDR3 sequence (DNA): TGTGCCAGCAGTAGAGGTGCAGAGAACACTGAAGCTTTCTTT.

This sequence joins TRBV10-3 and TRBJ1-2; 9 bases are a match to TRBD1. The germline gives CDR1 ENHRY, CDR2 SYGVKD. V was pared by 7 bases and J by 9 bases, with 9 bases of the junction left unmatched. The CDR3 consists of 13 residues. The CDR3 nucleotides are TGTGCCATCACCCCGGGACAGGGACTGAGCTACACCTTC. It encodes CAITPGQGLSYTF.

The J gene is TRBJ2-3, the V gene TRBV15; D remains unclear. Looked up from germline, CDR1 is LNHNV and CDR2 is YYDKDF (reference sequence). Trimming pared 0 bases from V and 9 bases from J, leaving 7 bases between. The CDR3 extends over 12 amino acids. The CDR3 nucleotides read TGTGCCACCAGCAGAGATAGCTTGACGCAGTATTTT. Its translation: CATSRDSLTQYF.

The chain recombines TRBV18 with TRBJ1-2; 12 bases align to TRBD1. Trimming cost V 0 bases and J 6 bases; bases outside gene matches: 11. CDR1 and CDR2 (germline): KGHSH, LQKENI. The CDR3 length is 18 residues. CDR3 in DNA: TGTGCCAGCTCACCACCTGGGACAGGGGGCGTAATAGGGGATGGCTACACCTTC. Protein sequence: CASSPPGTGGVIGDGYTF.

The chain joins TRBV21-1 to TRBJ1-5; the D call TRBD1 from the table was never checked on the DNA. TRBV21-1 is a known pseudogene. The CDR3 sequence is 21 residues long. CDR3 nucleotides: TGTGCCAGCAGCAAAGCGGGGAACTCGACAGGGGCGTACTTGAACAATCAGCCCCAGCATTTT. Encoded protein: CASSKAGNSTGAYLNNQPQHF.

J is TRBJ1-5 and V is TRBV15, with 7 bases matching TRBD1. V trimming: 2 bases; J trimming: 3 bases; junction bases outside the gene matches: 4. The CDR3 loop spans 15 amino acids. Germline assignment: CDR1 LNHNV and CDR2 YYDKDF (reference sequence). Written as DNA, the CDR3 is TGTGCCACCAGCAGACAAGGACAGGACAATCAGCCCCAGCATTTT. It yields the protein CATSRQGQDNQPQHF. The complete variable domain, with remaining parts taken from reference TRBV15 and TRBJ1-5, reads DAMVIQNPRYQVTQFGKPVTLSCSQTLNHNVMYWYQQKSSQAPKLLFHYYDKDFNNEADTPDNFQSRRPNTSFCFLDIRSPGLGDTAMYLCATSRQGQDNQPQHFGDGTRLSIL.

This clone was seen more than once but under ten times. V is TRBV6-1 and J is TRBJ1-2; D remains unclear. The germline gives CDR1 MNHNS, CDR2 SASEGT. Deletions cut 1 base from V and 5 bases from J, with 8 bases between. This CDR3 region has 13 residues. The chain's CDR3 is CASSEGGLYGYTF. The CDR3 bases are TGTGCCAGCAGTGAAGGTGGGCTTTATGGCTACACCTTC.

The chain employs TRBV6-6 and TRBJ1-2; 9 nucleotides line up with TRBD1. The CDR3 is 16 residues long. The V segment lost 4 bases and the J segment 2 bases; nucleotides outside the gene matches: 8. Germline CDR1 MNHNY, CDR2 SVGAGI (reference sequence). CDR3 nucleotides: TGTGCCAGCAGTTCTCTGGGGACAGGGATCAACTATGGCTACACCTTC. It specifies CASSSLGTGINYGYTF.

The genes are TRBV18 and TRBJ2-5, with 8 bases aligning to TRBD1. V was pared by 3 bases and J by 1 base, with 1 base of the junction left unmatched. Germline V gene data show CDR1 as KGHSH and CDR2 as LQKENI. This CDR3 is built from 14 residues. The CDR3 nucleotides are TGTGCCAGCTCACCCGGGACAGGCCAAGAGACCCAGTACTTC. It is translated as CASSPGTGQETQYF.